This T cell receptor beta chain was captured in a study of monozygotic twins with inflammatory bowel disease. Germline CDR1 SGDLS, CDR2 YYNGEE. The CDR3 consists of 12 residues. The authors made each sample's cDNA in eight separate reactions. TCRdb reanalyzed the 5' RACE reads and collapses them to one entry per CDR3 protein, without DNA. Across 200,000 to 250,000 distinct CDR3 sequences, the top ten clones capture 6% to 9% of the sample. Sequencing was performed on blood. This clonotype was sampled from a human donor with ulcerative colitis or Crohn's disease, or a healthy co-twin of an affected twin (not recorded which). The chain links TRBV9 to TRBJ1-2. The CDR3 protein is CASRSGTHGYTF.